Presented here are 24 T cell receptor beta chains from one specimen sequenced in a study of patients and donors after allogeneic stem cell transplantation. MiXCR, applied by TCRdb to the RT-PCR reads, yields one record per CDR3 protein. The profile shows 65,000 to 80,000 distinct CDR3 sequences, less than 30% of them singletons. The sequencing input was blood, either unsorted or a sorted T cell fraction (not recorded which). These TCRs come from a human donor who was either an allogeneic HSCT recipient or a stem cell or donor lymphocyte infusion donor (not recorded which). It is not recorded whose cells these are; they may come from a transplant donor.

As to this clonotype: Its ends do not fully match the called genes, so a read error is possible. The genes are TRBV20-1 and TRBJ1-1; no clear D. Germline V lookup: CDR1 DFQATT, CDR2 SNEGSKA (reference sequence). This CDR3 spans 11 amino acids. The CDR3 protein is CSASVQSEAFF. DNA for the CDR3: TGCAGCGCTAGCGTCCAGAGTGAAGCTTTCTTT.

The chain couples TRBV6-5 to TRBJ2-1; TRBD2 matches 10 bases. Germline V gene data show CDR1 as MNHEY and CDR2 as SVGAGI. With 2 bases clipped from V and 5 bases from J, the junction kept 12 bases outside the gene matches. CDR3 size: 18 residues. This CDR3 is CASSYHLTGLAENNEQFF. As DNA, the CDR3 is TGTGCCAGCAGTTACCACCTGACCGGACTAGCGGAGAACAATGAGCAGTTCTTC.

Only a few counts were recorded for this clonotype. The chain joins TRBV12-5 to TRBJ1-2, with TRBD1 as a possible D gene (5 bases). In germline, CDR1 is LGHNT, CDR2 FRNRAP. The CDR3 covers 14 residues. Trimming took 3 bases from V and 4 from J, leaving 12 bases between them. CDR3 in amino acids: CASGLGRVSYGYTF. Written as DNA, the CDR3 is TGTGCTAGTGGTTTAGGCAGGGTCAGCTATGGCTACACCTTC.

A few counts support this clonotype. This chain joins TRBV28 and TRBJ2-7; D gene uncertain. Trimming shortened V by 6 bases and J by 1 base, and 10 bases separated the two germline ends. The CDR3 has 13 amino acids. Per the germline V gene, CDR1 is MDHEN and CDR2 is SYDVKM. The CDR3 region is CASSSTDSYEQYF. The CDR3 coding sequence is TGTGCCAGCAGCTCGACGGATTCCTACGAGCAGTACTTC.

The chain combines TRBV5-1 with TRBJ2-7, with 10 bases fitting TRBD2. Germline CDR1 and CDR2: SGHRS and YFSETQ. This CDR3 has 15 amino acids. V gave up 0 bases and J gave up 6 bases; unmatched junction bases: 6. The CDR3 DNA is TGCGCCAGCAGCTTGGCCACTAGCGGGGTATCCGAGCAGTACTTC. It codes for CASSLATSGVSEQYF.

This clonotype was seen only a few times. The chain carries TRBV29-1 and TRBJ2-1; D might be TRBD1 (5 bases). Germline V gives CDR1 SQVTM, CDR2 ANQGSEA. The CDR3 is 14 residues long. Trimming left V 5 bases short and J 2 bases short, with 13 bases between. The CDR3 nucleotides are TGCAGCGTTCAAGGGGAAACTACCTACAATGAGCAGTTCTTC. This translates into CSVQGETTYNEQFF.

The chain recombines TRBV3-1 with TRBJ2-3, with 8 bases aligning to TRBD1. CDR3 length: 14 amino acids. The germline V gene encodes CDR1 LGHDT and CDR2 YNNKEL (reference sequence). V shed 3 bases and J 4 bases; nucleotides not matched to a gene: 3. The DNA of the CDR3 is TGTGCCAGCAGCCATGGACAGGGATCAGATACGCAGTATTTT. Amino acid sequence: CASSHGQGSDTQYF.

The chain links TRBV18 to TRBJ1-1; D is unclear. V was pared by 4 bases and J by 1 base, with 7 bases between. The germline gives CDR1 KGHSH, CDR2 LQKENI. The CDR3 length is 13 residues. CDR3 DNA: TGTGCCAGCTCACAGTCGGAGAACACTGAAGCTTTCTTT. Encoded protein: CASSQSENTEAFF.

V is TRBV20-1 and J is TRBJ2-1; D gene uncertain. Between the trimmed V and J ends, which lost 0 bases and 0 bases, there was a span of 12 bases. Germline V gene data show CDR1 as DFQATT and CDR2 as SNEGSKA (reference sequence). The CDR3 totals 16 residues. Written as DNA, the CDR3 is TGCAGTGCTAGAGATTACGGTTCCATCTCCTACAATGAGCAGTTCTTC. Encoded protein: CSARDYGSISYNEQFF.

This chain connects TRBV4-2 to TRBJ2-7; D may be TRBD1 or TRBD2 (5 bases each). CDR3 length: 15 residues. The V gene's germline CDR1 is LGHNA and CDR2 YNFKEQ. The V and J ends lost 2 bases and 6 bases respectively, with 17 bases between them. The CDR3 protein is CASSQLGRESVEQYF. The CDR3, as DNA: TGTGCCAGCAGCCAATTGGGCAGGGAGTCGGTCGAGCAGTACTTC.

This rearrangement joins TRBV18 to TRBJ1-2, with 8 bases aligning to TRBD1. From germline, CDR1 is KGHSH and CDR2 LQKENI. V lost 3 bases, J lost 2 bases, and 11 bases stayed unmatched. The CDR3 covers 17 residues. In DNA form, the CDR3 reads TGTGCCAGCTCACCTCGGACCGCTAGACAGGGGAACTATGGCTACACCTTC. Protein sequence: CASSPRTARQGNYGYTF. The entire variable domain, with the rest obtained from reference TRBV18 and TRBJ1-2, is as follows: NAGVMQNPRHLVRRRGQEARLRCSPMKGHSHVYWYRQLPEEGLKFMVYLQKENIIDESGMPKERFSAEFPKEGPSILRIQQVVRGDSAAYFCASSPRTARQGNYGYTFGSGTRLTVV.

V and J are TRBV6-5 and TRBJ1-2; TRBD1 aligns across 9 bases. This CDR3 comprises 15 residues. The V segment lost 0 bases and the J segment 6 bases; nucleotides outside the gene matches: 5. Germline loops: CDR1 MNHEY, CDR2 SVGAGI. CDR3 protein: CASSYSSTGGNGYTF. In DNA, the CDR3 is TGTGCCAGCAGTTACTCGTCGACAGGGGGGAATGGCTACACCTTC.

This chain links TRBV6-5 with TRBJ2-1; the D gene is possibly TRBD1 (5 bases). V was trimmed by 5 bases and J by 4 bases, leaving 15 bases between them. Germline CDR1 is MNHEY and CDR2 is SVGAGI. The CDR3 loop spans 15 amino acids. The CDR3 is CASSKGHPTYNEQFF. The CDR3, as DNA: TGTGCCAGCAGTAAAGGACACCCCACTTACAATGAGCAGTTCTTC.

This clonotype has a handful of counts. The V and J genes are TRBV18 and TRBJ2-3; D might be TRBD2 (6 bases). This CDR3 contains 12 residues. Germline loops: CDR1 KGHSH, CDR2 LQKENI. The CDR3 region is CAGGEVTDTQYF. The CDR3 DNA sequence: TGTGCAGGAGGGGAGGTCACAGATACGCAGTATTTT.

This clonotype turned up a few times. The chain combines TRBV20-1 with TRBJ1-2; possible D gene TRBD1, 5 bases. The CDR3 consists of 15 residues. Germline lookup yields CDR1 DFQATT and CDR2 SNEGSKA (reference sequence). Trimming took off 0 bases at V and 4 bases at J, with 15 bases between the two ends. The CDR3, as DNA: TGCAGTGCTAGAGATCCGGCCGGACAAGCCTATGGCTACACCTTC. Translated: CSARDPAGQAYGYTF.

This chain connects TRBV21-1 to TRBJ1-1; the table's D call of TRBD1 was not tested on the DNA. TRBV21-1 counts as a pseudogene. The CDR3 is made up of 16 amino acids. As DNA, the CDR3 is TGTGCCAGCAGCAGACAGGGGGTGATTATGAACACTGAAGCTTTCTTT. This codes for CASSRQGVIMNTEAFF.

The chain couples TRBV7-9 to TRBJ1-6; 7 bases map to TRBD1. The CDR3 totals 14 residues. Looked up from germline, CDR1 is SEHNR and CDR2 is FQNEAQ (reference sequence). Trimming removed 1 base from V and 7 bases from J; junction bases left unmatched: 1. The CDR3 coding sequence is TGTGCCAGCAGCTTAGAACAGGGGAATTCACCCCTCCACTTT. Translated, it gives CASSLEQGNSPLHF.

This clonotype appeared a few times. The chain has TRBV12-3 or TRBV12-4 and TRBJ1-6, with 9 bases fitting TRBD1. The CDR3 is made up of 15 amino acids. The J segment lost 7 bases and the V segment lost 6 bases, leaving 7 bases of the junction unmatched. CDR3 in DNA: TGTGCCAGCAGGCCACCGGGGACAGGGAATTCACCCCTCCACTTT. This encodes CASRPPGTGNSPLHF.

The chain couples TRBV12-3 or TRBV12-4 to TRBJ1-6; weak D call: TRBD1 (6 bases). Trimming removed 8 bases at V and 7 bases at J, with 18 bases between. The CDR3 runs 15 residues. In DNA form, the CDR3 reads TGTGCCAGCGGTCCAACTAACAGGGTGAATTCACCCCTCCACTTT. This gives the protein CASGPTNRVNSPLHF.

Written as DNA, the CDR3 is TGTGCCAGCATGCGGCAGTCCTACGAGCAGTACTTC. Its protein is CASMRQSYEQYF. The genes are TRBV6-2 or TRBV6-3 and TRBJ2-7, with D hard to call. The V and J ends lost 7 bases and 1 base respectively, with 8 bases between them. The CDR3 covers 12 residues. CDR1 MNHEY and CDR2 SVGEGT come from the germline V gene.

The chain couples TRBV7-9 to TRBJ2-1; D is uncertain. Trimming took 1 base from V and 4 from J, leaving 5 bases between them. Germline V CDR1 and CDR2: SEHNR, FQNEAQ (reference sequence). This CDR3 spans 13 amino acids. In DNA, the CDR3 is TGTGCCAGCAGCTTAGTGTCGTACAATGAGCAGTTCTTC. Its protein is CASSLVSYNEQFF.

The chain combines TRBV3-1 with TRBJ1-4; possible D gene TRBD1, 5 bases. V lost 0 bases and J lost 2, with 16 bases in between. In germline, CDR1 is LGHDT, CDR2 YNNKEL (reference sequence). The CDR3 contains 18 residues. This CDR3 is CASSQDRGVSVTNEKLFF. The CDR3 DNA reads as TGTGCCAGCAGCCAAGATAGGGGAGTATCTGTGACTAATGAAAAACTGTTTTTT.

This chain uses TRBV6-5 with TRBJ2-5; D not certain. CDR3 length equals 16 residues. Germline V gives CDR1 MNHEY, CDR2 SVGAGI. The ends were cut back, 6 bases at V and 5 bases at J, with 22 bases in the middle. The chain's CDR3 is CASRRQAIFLSETQYF. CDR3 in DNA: TGTGCCAGCAGAAGGCAGGCCATTTTTCTCTCGGAGACCCAGTACTTC.

CDR3 in DNA: TGCGCCAGCAGCCCGGACAGGGGCGGTGAAAAACTGTTTTTT. Amino acid sequence: CASSPDRGGEKLFF. The chain links TRBV5-1 to TRBJ1-4; 9 bases agree with TRBD1. CDR1 and CDR2 (germline): SGHRS, YFSETQ. The CDR3 is 14 amino acids. J lost 7 bases, V lost 4 bases, and 5 bases had no gene match. The full variable domain, rest sourced from reference TRBV5-1 and TRBJ1-4, is KAGVTQTPRYLIKTRGQQVTLSCSPISGHRSVSWYQQTPGQGLQFLFEYFSETQRNKGNFPGRFSGRQFSNSRSEMNVSTLELGDSALYLCASSPDRGGEKLFFGSGTQLSVL.